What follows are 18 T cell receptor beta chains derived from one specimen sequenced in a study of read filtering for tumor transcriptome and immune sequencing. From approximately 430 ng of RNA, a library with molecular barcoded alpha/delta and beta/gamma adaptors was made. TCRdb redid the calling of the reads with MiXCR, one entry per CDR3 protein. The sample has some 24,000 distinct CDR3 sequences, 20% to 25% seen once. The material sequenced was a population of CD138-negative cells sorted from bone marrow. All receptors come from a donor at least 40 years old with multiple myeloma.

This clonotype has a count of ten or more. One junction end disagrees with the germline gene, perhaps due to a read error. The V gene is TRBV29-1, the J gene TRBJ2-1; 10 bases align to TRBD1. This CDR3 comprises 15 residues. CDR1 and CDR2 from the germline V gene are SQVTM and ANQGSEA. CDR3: CSVDAGQGSYSEQFF. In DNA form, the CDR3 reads TGCAGCGTTGATGCGGGACAGGGGTCCTACAGTGAGCAGTTCTTC.

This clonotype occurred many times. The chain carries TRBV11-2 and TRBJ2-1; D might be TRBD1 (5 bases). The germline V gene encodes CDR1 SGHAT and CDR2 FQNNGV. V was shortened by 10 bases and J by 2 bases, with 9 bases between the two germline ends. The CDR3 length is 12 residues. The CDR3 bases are TGTGCCATCGGACACCCCTACAATGAGCAGTTCTTC. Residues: CAIGHPYNEQFF.

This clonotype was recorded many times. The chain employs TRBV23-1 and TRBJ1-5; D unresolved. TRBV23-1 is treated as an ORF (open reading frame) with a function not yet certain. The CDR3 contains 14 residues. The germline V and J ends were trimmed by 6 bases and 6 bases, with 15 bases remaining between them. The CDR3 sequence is CASSKERRSQPQHF. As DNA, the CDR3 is TGCGCCAGCAGCAAAGAACGGCGGAGTCAGCCCCAGCATTTT.

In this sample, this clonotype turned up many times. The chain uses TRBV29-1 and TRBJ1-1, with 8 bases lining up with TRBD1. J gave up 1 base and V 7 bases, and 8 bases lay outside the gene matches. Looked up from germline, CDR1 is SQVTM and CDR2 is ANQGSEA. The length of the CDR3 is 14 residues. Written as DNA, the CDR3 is TGCAGCGCGGGTACCGGGACAGGGAACACTGAAGCTTTCTTT. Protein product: CSAGTGTGNTEAFF. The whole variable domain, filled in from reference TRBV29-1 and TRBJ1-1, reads SAVISQKPSRDICQRGTSLTIQCQVDSQVTMMFWYRQQPGQSLTLIATANQGSEATYESGFVIDKFPISRPNLTFSTLTVSNMSPEDSSIYLCSAGTGTGNTEAFFGQGTRLTVV.

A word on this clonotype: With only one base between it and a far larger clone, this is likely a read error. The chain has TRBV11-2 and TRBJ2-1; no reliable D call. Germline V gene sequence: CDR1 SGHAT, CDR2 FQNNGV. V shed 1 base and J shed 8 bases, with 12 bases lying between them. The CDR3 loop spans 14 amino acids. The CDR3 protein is CASSLVSRIHEQFF. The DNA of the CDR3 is TGTGCCAGCAGCTTAGTGTCAAGGATCCATGAGCAGTTCTTC.

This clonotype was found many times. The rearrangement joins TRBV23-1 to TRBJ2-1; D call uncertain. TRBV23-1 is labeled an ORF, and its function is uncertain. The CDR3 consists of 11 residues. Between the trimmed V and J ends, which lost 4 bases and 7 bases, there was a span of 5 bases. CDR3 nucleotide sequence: TGCGCCAGCAGTCGGCGGAATGAGCAGTTCTTC. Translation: CASSRRNEQFF.

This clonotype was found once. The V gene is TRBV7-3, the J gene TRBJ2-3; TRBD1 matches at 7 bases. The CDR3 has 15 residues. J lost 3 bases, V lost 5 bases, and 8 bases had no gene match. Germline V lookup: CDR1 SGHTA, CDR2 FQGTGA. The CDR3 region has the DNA TGTGCCAGCAGCCGAACAGGGGTTGAGACAGATACGCAGTATTTT. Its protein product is CASSRTGVETDTQYF.

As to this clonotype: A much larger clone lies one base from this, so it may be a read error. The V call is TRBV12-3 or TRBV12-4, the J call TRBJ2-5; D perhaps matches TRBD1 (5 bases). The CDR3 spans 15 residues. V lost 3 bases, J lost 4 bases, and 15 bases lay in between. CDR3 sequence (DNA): TGTGCCAGCAGTTTTTGGGGAAAGGGGCGAGAGACCCAGTACTTC. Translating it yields CASSFWGKGRETQYF.

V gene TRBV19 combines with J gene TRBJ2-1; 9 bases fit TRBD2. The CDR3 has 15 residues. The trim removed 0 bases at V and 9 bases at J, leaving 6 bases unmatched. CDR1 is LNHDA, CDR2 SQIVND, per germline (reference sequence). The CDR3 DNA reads TGTGCCAGTAGTATAGATGCGGGACTAGCCGGTGAGCAGTTCTTC. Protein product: CASSIDAGLAGEQFF. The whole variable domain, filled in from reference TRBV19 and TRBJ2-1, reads DGGITQSPKYLFRKEGQNVTLSCEQNLNHDAMYWYRQDPGQGLRLIYYSQIVNDFQKGDIAEGYSVSREKKESFPLTVTSAQKNPTAFYLCASSIDAGLAGEQFFGPGTRLTVL.

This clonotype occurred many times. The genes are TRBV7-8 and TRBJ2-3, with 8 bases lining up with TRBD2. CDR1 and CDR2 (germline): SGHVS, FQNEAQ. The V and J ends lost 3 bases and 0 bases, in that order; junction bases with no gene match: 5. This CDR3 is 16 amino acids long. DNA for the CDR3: TGTGCCAGCAGCTTGCAAGCGGGGGAGAGCACAGATACGCAGTATTTT. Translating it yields CASSLQAGESTDTQYF.

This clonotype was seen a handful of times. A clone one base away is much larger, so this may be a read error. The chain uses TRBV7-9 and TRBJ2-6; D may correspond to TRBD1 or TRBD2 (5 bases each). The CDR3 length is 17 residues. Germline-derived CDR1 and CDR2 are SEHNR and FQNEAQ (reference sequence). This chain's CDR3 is CASSLGVGPTGANVLAF. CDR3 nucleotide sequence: TGTGCCAGCAGCTTAGGGGTAGGGCCGACCGGGGCCAACGTCCTGGCTTTC.

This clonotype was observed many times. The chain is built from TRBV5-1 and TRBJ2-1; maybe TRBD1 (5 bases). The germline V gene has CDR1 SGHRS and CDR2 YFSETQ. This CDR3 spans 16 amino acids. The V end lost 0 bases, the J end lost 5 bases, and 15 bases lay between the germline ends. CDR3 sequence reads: CASSLDIDSIDNEQFF. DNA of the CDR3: TGCGCCAGCAGCTTGGATATCGACAGTATCGACAATGAGCAGTTCTTC.

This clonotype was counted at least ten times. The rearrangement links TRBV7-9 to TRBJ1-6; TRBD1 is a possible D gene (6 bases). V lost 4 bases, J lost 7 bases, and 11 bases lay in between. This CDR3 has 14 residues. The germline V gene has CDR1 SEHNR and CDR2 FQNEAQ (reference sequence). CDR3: CASSYRVENSPLHF. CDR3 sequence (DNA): TGTGCCAGCAGCTACAGGGTGGAGAATTCACCCCTCCACTTT.

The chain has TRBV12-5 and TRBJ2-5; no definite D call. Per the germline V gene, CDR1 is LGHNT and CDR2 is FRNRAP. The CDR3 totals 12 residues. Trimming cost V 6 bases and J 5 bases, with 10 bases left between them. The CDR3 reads CASGNLGETQYF. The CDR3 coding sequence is TGTGCTAGTGGGAACTTAGGGGAGACCCAGTACTTC.

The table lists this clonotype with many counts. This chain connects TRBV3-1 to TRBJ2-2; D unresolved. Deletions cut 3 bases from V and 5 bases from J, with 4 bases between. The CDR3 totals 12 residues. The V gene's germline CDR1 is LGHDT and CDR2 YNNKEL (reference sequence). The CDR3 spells CASSHLTGELFF. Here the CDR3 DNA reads TGTGCCAGCAGCCACCTAACCGGGGAGCTGTTTTTT.

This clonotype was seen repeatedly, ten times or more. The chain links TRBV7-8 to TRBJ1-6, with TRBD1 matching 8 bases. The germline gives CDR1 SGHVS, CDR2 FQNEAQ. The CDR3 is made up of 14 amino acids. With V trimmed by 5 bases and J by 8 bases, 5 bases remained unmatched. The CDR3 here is CASSPGQVDSPLHF. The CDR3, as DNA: TGTGCCAGCAGCCCGGGACAGGTGGATTCACCCCTCCACTTT.

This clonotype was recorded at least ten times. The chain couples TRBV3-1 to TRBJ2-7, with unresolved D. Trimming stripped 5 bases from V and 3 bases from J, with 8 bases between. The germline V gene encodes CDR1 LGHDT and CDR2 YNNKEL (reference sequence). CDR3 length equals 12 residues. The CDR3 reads CASSEASYEQYF. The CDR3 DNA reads TGTGCCAGCAGCGAAGCTAGCTACGAGCAGTACTTC.

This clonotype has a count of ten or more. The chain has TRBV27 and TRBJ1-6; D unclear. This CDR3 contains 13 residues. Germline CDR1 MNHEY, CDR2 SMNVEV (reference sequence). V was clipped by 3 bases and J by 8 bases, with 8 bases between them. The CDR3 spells CASSLQVDSPLHF. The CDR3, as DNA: TGTGCCAGCAGTTTGCAGGTGGATTCACCCCTCCACTTT.